This TCR beta chain was captured by sequencing in a study of blood T cell repertoires in COVID-19 (TCRdb year 2020). Describing the broader study: Samples covering the acute and convalescent phases of COVID-19 were provided by collaborators in the United States, Italy and Spain. The samples were drawn from two sources: the first 160 participants of the ongoing ImmuneRACE study, and approximately 1,300 subjects contributed by 6 global collaborators. Where available, HLA class I and class II types were taken from metadata supplied by the sample provider and were not determined by assay-based typing. The repertoires were released in a freely available public database intended as a resource for research on the immune response to SARS-CoV-2. Deeply sampled blood TCRbeta repertoires from subjects exposed to, actively infected with, or recovered from COVID-19 were included in the dataset. A de-identified subject ID, COVID-19 status, age in years and sex were almost always included in the sample metadata. The prospective study material was composed of cDNA or gDNA derived from T cells, B-cell-depleted T cells, or PBMCs.

Study-level results and caveats: How much clinical and demographic metadata was included differed by source and by participant, and the metadata was provided uncurated.

Concerning this clone itself: Its antigen is unknown. Nothing much larger sits one base from this clone, and base qualities are not available.

Participants in the prospective study were enrolled through a virtual design, were aged 18 to 89 years, and lived in 24 United States geographic areas. To assign participants to cohorts, the prospective study relied on clinical history that participants themselves reported in a screening survey and a study questionnaire. Recovered participants in ImmuneRACE Cohort 3 were defined as having two consecutive negative NP/OP PCR tests, clearance from a healthcare professional, or resolution of symptoms. Mobile phlebotomists in the prospective study collected whole blood, serum and a nasopharyngeal or oropharyngeal swab from every participant. Participants in the prospective study had the option to provide additional blood draws and questionnaires over an approximately 2-month period. Blood samples from the prospective study were shipped frozen or at room temperature prior to DNA extraction. TCRbeta CDR3 regions were amplified from genomic DNA using the immunoSEQ Assay, a bias-controlled multiplex PCR. The study's processing was this. The number of nucleated cells in each sample was estimated by amplification of reference gene primers within the assay. To quantify the absolute abundance of each unique TCRbeta CDR3 rearrangement, sequence reads were collapsed and filtered. For each sample, productive Simpson clonality was calculated by taking the square root of Simpson's diversity index across productive rearrangements. The table was pulled from immuneACCESS by TCRdb, which kept in-frame rearrangements only. Such tables lose some clones; where checked, under half of the loss comes from unresolved V genes, and the rest has no known cause. D and trimming come from the DNA, and the V and J calls and clone size come from that table. The sample profile shows a few hundred thousand clones; around 89% of them were found once. The ten top clones hold approximately 9.5% of the sample.

CDR1 is given as SQVTM and CDR2 as ANQGSEA, both from the germline V gene. Trimming at the junction amounts to 7 bases on V and 7 bases on J, and the germline ends lie 14 bases apart. From the cysteine through the phenylalanine, the CDR3 covers 13 amino acids. Here the CDR3 DNA is all that survives: 39 bases in frame from base 1. Sequencing was done on a sample of PBMCs or T cells enriched from blood (not recorded which). The V and J segments used are TRBV29-1 and TRBJ1-6, and TRBD1 may be the D gene, going by 5 matching bases. This clonotype was sampled from a man aged 40-49 years who had recovered from COVID-19. The CDR3 protein is CSAMTDTNSPLHF. The DNA sequence reads TGCAGCGCGATGACAGACACCAATTCACCCCTCCACTTT. The entire variable domain, with the stretches around the CDR3 drawn from the reference TRBV29-1 and TRBJ1-6 proteins, is SAVISQKPSRDICQRGTSLTIQCQVDSQVTMMFWYRQQPGQSLTLIATANQGSEATYESGFVIDKFPISRPNLTFSTLTVSNMSPEDSSIYLCSAMTDTNSPLHFGNGTRLTVT.